The 26 T cell receptor beta chains in this list originate from one sample, sequenced in a study of cytomegalovirus exposure and HLA in healthy donors. The PCR contained 60 Vbeta and 13 Jbeta primers. Method: immunoSEQ multiplex PCR; TCRdb's copy keeps in-frame clones and lacks some. The profile shows more than 120,000 clones, approximately 80% of them singletons. The sequenced material came from PBMCs. The receptor source for this set is a woman between 40 and 50 years old in good health and CMV-seropositive.

The J gene is TRBJ2-5, the V gene TRBV5-1; 7 nucleotides align to TRBD2. CDR1 is SGHRS, CDR2 YFSETQ, per germline. The CDR3 is 15 residues long. The ends lost 1 base at V and 5 bases at J; junction bases unmatched: 8. The CDR3 loop is CASSLFGGSGETQYF. The CDR3 nucleotides are TGCGCCAGCAGCTTGTTCGGCGGGAGCGGTGAGACCCAGTACTTC.

The V and J genes are TRBV7-2 and TRBJ2-5, with a possible D match to TRBD2 (5 bases). CDR1 is SGHTA, CDR2 FQGNSA, per germline. CDR3 length: 14 amino acids. Trimming took 6 bases from V and 3 from J, leaving 14 bases between them. CDR3 DNA: TGTGCCAGCAGTCTCGAGGGCACGAAAGAGACCCAGTACTTC. This gives the protein CASSLEGTKETQYF.

J is TRBJ2-6 and V is TRBV5-1; TRBD1 agrees at 11 bases. V shed 0 bases, J shed 0 bases, and the junction held 2 bases outside the gene matches. Germline CDR1 and CDR2: SGHRS and YFSETQ. CDR3 length: 18 amino acids. CDR3 sequence reads: CASSLAGTGGSGANVLTF. In DNA form, the CDR3 reads TGCGCCAGCAGCTTGGCCGGGACAGGGGGCTCTGGGGCCAACGTCCTGACTTTC.

V and J are TRBV5-8 and TRBJ2-3, with D perhaps TRBD2 (6 bases). The CDR3 runs to 15 residues. The V end was cut by 0 bases, the J end by 2 bases, with 10 bases between. Germline-derived CDR1 and CDR2 are SGHTS and YDEGEE. CDR3 sequence reads: CASSLGEVFTDTQYF. CDR3 bases: TGTGCCAGCAGCTTGGGGGAGGTTTTCACAGATACGCAGTATTTT.

CDR3 coding DNA: TGTGCCAGTTGTGACACGGGGTCCTATAATGAAAAACTGTTTTTT. It codes for CASCDTGSYNEKLFF. The rearrangement joins TRBV19 to TRBJ1-4; D remains ambiguous. Per the germline V gene, CDR1 is LNHDA and CDR2 is SQIVND (reference sequence). The CDR3 covers 15 residues. Deletions cut 8 bases from V and 4 bases from J, with 17 bases between.

The V and J genes are TRBV2 and TRBJ1-5; TRBD1 is a possible D gene (5 bases). Germline V CDR1 and CDR2: SNHLY, FYNNEI. The ends were cut back, 6 bases at V and 14 bases at J, with 20 bases in the middle. The CDR3 covers 13 residues. The CDR3 sequence is CASRIRGGSPKHF. For the CDR3, the DNA is TGTGCCAGCAGAATCCGGGGGGGGTCGCCAAAGCATTTT.

This chain links TRBV23-1 with TRBJ2-7; D remains ambiguous. TRBV23-1 is annotated as an ORF whose role is uncertain. The V and J ends lost 0 bases and 7 bases respectively, with 7 bases between them. The CDR3 covers 12 residues. The CDR3 DNA is TGCGCCAGCAGTCAATCGGGCCGGGAGCAGTACTTC. It encodes CASSQSGREQYF.

CDR3 bases: TGTGCCAGCAGCTTAGATCAACGAGTGGGGGCGCGAAATGAGCAGTTCTTC. Amino acids: CASSLDQRVGARNEQFF. The chain combines TRBV7-9 with TRBJ2-1; D perhaps matches TRBD1 (6 bases). Trimming removed 1 base at V and 7 bases at J, with 20 bases between. Germline V gives CDR1 SEHNR, CDR2 FQNEAQ (reference sequence). The CDR3 covers 17 residues. Full variable domain (outside the CDR3, taken from reference TRBV7-9 and TRBJ2-1): DTGVSQNPRHKITKRGQNVTFRCDPISEHNRLYWYRQTLGQGPEFLTYFQNEAQLEKSRLLSDRFSAERPKGSFSTLEIQRTEQGDSAMYLCASSLDQRVGARNEQFFGPGTRLTVL.

The genes are TRBV18 and TRBJ2-7; 9 bases line up with TRBD2. The V gene end was trimmed by 5 bases and the J gene end by 0 bases; junction bases not matched to a gene: 5. This CDR3 contains 15 residues. Germline lookup yields CDR1 KGHSH and CDR2 LQKENI. The CDR3 is CASSSTSGRSYEQYF. CDR3 DNA sequence: TGTGCCAGCTCATCGACTAGCGGTCGCTCCTACGAGCAGTACTTC.

This clone was detected a few times. The V and J genes are TRBV29-1 and TRBJ1-1, with 10 bases aligning to TRBD1. The CDR3 is 14 residues long. Germline V gene sequence: CDR1 SQVTM, CDR2 ANQGSEA. V lost 6 bases, J lost 1 base, and 5 bases stayed unmatched. CDR3 region: CSVTTGGGNTEAFF. The DNA for the CDR3 is TGCAGCGTCACGACAGGGGGCGGGAACACTGAAGCTTTCTTT.

The rearrangement uses TRBV28 and TRBJ2-7, with 9 bases aligning to TRBD1. The CDR3 runs to 15 residues. The V and J ends lost 3 bases and 3 bases, in that order; junction bases with no gene match: 6. CDR1 MDHEN and CDR2 SYDVKM come from the germline V gene. The CDR3 region is CASSFPGQGNYEQYF. In DNA form, the CDR3 reads TGTGCCAGCAGTTTCCCGGGACAGGGTAACTACGAGCAGTACTTC.

CDR3 loop: CASSQNPTGTSGRKWETQYF. The CDR3 DNA reads as TGCGCCAGCAGCCAGAATCCGACCGGGACTAGCGGGAGAAAATGGGAGACCCAGTACTTC. This chain links TRBV4-1 with TRBJ2-5; TRBD2 aligns across 14 bases. Germline V gene data show CDR1 as MGHRA and CDR2 as YSYEKL. Losses at the gene ends were 3 bases for V and 5 bases for J; bases not matched to a gene: 17. The CDR3 spans 20 residues.

In this sample, this clone turned up a few times. Other DNA sequences in this sample translate to the same CDR3. This chain connects TRBV7-6 to TRBJ2-1, with 9 bases that match TRBD2. Trimming removed 1 base from V and 8 bases from J; junction bases left unmatched: 9. Germline assignment: CDR1 SGHVS and CDR2 FNYEAQ. This CDR3 is built from 16 residues. The CDR3 sequence: CASSLGGGRALDEQFF. The CDR3 coding sequence is TGTGCCAGCAGCTTAGGAGGCGGGAGGGCCTTGGATGAGCAGTTCTTC.

CDR3 nucleotides: TGCAGCGTTGGGGAGGGGACCCATCGCGAGCAGTACTTC. It translates to CSVGEGTHREQYF. The chain carries TRBV29-1 and TRBJ2-7; 7 nucleotides match TRBD2. CDR3 size: 13 residues. J lost 6 bases, V lost 4 bases, and 9 bases had no gene match. Germline lookup yields CDR1 SQVTM and CDR2 ANQGSEA.

This clone occurred once. The J gene is TRBJ2-1, the V gene TRBV5-1, with TRBD2 matching 9 bases. CDR1 and CDR2 (germline): SGHRS, YFSETQ. The CDR3 loop spans 15 amino acids. With V trimmed by 2 bases and J by 4 bases, 4 bases remained unmatched. CDR3 amino acids: CASSLSGRTYNEQFF. DNA for the CDR3: TGCGCCAGCAGCTTAAGCGGGAGGACTTACAATGAGCAGTTCTTC.

The chain is built from TRBV15 and TRBJ1-3, with D maybe TRBD1 (6 bases). V was pared by 0 bases and J by 4 bases, with 10 bases between. The germline gives CDR1 LNHNV, CDR2 YYDKDF (reference sequence). This CDR3 region has 15 residues. This CDR3 reads CATSRENRVGNTIYF. CDR3 coding DNA: TGTGCCACCAGCAGAGAGAACAGGGTCGGAAACACCATATATTTT.

CDR3 amino acids: CASSHLPGLAGGSSYNEQFF. The CDR3 DNA sequence: TGTGCCAGCAGCCATCTTCCGGGACTAGCGGGAGGGAGTTCCTACAATGAGCAGTTCTTC. V and J are TRBV14 and TRBJ2-1; 16 bases are a match to TRBD2. J lost 1 base, V lost 3 bases, and 9 bases had no gene match. Looked up from germline, CDR1 is SGHDN and CDR2 is FVKESK. The CDR3 is 20 amino acids. The full variable domain, rest sourced from reference TRBV14 and TRBJ2-1, is EAGVTQFPSHSVIEKGQTVTLRCDPISGHDNLYWYRRVMGKEIKFLLHFVKESKQDESGMPNNRFLAERTGGTYSTLKVQPAELEDSGVYFCASSHLPGLAGGSSYNEQFFGPGTRLTVL.

Regarding this clone: This sample includes further DNA sequences coding for the same CDR3. The chain has TRBV28 and TRBJ2-6; 10 bases line up with TRBD1. The germline V gene encodes CDR1 MDHEN and CDR2 SYDVKM. V gave up 6 bases and J gave up 2 bases; unmatched junction bases: 1. The CDR3 totals 15 residues. The CDR3 bases are TGTGCCAGCAGCGGACAGGGGGCTGGGGCCAACGTCCTGACTTTC. It codes for CASSGQGAGANVLTF.

In DNA, the CDR3 is TGTGCCTGGAGTGTACGCGGAGGGTCTCGTTACACTGAAGCTTTCTTT. Translation gives CAWSVRGGSRYTEAFF. J is TRBJ1-1 and V is TRBV30; D uncertain. V was trimmed by 0 bases and J by 3 bases, leaving 17 bases between them. Germline CDR1 and CDR2: GTSNPN and SVGIG (reference sequence). The CDR3 has 16 amino acids.

The rearrangement uses TRBV15 and TRBJ2-7; a possible D gene is TRBD2 (6 bases). This CDR3 comprises 15 residues. Germline V gene data show CDR1 as LNHNV and CDR2 as YYDKDF (reference sequence). Trimming shortened V by 1 base and J by 2 bases, and 12 bases separated the two germline ends. The CDR3 reads CATSRGGTDPYEQYF. CDR3 in DNA: TGTGCCACCAGCAGAGGGGGGACTGACCCCTACGAGCAGTACTTC.

In DNA form, the CDR3 reads TGTGCCAGCAGCGGAACAGGGTTACCCTCTGGAAACACCATATATTTT. It specifies CASSGTGLPSGNTIYF. The chain recombines TRBV7-9 with TRBJ1-3; D possibly corresponds to TRBD1 (6 bases). V lost 5 bases and J lost 0, with 14 bases in between. Looked up from germline, CDR1 is SEHNR and CDR2 is FQNEAQ (reference sequence). The CDR3 length is 16 residues.

The chain uses TRBV21-1 and TRBJ2-7; the table's D call, TRBD1, was not checked against the DNA. TRBV21-1 is listed as a pseudogene. This CDR3 is 14 amino acids long. CDR3 in amino acids: CASPYSTVGDEQYF. CDR3 DNA: TGTGCCAGCCCCTACTCAACAGTGGGCGACGAGCAGTACTTC.

This clone was seen a few times. The chain uses TRBV4-1 and TRBJ2-5, with D unresolved. CDR1 is MGHRA and CDR2 is YSYEKL in the germline V gene. Deletions cut 0 bases from V and 3 bases from J, with 5 bases between. The CDR3 extends over 13 amino acids. CDR3 region: CASSQDAEETQYF. DNA of the CDR3: TGCGCCAGCAGCCAAGATGCGGAAGAGACCCAGTACTTC.

This clone has only a few counts. This chain connects TRBV7-2 to TRBJ2-2; TRBD2 matches at 8 bases. Unmatched junction bases numbered 16, after V lost 5 bases and J lost 5 bases. The CDR3 contains 18 residues. From germline, CDR1 is SGHTA and CDR2 FQGNSA. The CDR3 sequence is CASSPSRWRGAFTGELFF. In DNA form, the CDR3 reads TGTGCCAGCAGCCCCTCTCGGTGGCGGGGGGCTTTTACCGGGGAGCTGTTTTTT.

The chain combines TRBV9 with TRBJ2-3; TRBD2 aligns across 9 bases. The ends lost 3 bases at V and 6 bases at J; junction bases unmatched: 11. Germline CDR1 and CDR2: SGDLS and YYNGEE. There are 16 residues in the CDR3. The CDR3 region is CASSAGTSTKLDTQYF. In DNA, the CDR3 is TGTGCCAGCAGCGCCGGGACTAGCACCAAGTTGGATACGCAGTATTTT.

V gene TRBV5-1 combines with J gene TRBJ2-1; D remains ambiguous. V was trimmed by 5 bases and J by 4 bases, leaving 7 bases between them. CDR1 is SGHRS and CDR2 is YFSETQ in the germline V gene. This CDR3 comprises 12 residues. This chain's CDR3 is CASSLRYNEQFF. The CDR3 bases are TGCGCCAGCAGTCTCAGGTACAATGAGCAGTTCTTC.